Given below is one T cell receptor beta chain in context. Its specificity is unknown. The CDR3 runs 17 residues. Trimming at V came to 6 bases and at J to 0 bases, leaving 12 bases not matched to a gene. The germline V gene has CDR1 LNHDA and CDR2 SQIVND (reference sequence). The sample originates from a study of breast tumors, draining lymph nodes, adjacent tissues. Breast cancer patients provided tissue from their axillary draining lymph nodes. General observations from the study: Data fit most tumor T cells coming from lymph node, expanding in tumor. Compared with basal-like, luminal-like tumors shared significantly more repertoire with nontumor tissue.

TCRdb itself ran the multiplex PCR reads through MiXCR, one entry per CDR3 protein. This sample has about 230,000 distinct CDR3 sequences, with approximately 31% found just once. V is TRBV19 and J is TRBJ1-1, with 8 bases lining up with TRBD1. The TCR comes from a female donor with breast cancer. Some clones in this sample may be carry-over from other donors' samples. Sequenced input: axillary lymph node tissue. CDR3 DNA: TGTGCCAGTAGCCTTCTACAGGGGGGCCGGATGAACACTGAAGCTTTCTTT. Amino acid sequence: CASSLLQGGRMNTEAFF.